The 13 T cell receptor beta chains below all came from one sample that was sequenced in a study of T cell repertoires in cytomegalovirus infection. TCRdb reprocessed the reads with MiXCR, giving one entry per CDR3 protein. The sample consists of 750,000 to 950,000 distinct CDR3 sequences, 25% to 35% of them appearing once. What these receptors recognize is not known. The sequencing here drew on cultured CD8+ T cells from PBMCs, taken from culture after CMV antigen stimulation. The receptors shown here come from a human donor in good health (CMV status not recorded). Some clones in this sample may be carry-over from other donors' samples.

This sequence joins TRBV27 and TRBJ2-1, with D unresolved. V lost 5 bases and J lost 6, with 8 bases in between. Germline CDR1 MNHEY, CDR2 SMNVEV (reference sequence). This CDR3 is 12 amino acids long. CDR3 sequence reads: CASSPLSNEQFF. In nucleotides, the CDR3 is TGTGCCAGCAGTCCCCTTTCCAATGAGCAGTTCTTC.

The genes are TRBV19 and TRBJ2-5; a possible D gene is TRBD1 (6 bases). Germline V gene data show CDR1 as LNHDA and CDR2 as SQIVND (reference sequence). The CDR3 loop spans 14 amino acids. The V gene lost 4 bases and the J gene lost 1 base, with 10 bases spanning the gap. CDR3 nucleotide sequence: TGTGCCAGTAGTACCCTGGACAGCCAAGAGACCCAGTACTTC. Translated: CASSTLDSQETQYF. Variable domain in full (rest from reference TRBV19 and TRBJ2-5): DGGITQSPKYLFRKEGQNVTLSCEQNLNHDAMYWYRQDPGQGLRLIYYSQIVNDFQKGDIAEGYSVSREKKESFPLTVTSAQKNPTAFYLCASSTLDSQETQYFGPGTRLLVL.

This clonotype has a count of ten or more. This chain's CDR3 is CASSTWTGQGYEQYV. DNA for the CDR3: TGTGCCAGCAGCACCTGGACGGGGCAGGGCTACGAGCAGTACGTC. The rearrangement links TRBV7-2 to TRBJ2-7; D may be TRBD1 or TRBD2 (5 bases each). V lost 5 bases and J 3 bases, leaving 17 bases between the germline ends. Germline V gene data show CDR1 as SGHTA and CDR2 as FQGNSA. The CDR3 is made up of 15 amino acids.

The J gene is TRBJ2-7, the V gene TRBV6-1; 9 positions agree with TRBD1. Germline V gene data show CDR1 as MNHNS and CDR2 as SASEGT. This CDR3 is 14 amino acids long. V lost 5 bases and J lost 3; bases outside the gene matches: 5. CDR3 amino acids: CASSMTGGGYEQYF. DNA of the CDR3: TGTGCCAGCAGTATGACAGGGGGAGGCTACGAGCAGTACTTC.

The J gene is TRBJ1-6, the V gene TRBV19; D gene ambiguous. The ends were cut back, 3 bases at V and 10 bases at J, with 4 bases in the middle. Looked up from germline, CDR1 is LNHDA and CDR2 is SQIVND (reference sequence). CDR3 length: 11 amino acids. The CDR3 region has the DNA TGTGCCAGTAGTATGGGATCACCCCTCCACTTT. Its translation: CASSMGSPLHF.

This clonotype occurred a few times. The V and J genes are TRBV4-1 and TRBJ1-1; D remains unclear. V was trimmed by 3 bases and J by 5 bases, leaving 10 bases between them. The V gene's germline CDR1 is MGHRA and CDR2 YSYEKL. The CDR3 runs to 13 residues. The CDR3 nucleotides are TGCGCCAGCAGCCAGGAAGAAGGAACTGAAGCTTTCTTT. Translating gives CASSQEEGTEAFF.

The chain links TRBV18 to TRBJ1-5, with TRBD1 identical over 8 bases. Trimming cost V 3 bases and J 0 bases; bases outside gene matches: 7. This CDR3 comprises 17 residues. Germline-derived CDR1 and CDR2 are KGHSH and LQKENI. CDR3 loop: CASSPTTGVYSNQPQHF. The CDR3 DNA reads as TGTGCCAGCTCACCGACGACAGGGGTCTATAGCAATCAGCCCCAGCATTTT. Full variable domain (missing parts from reference TRBV18 and TRBJ1-5): NAGVMQNPRHLVRRRGQEARLRCSPMKGHSHVYWYRQLPEEGLKFMVYLQKENIIDESGMPKERFSAEFPKEGPSILRIQQVVRGDSAAYFCASSPTTGVYSNQPQHFGDGTRLSIL.

In its sample, this clonotype was seen a few times. The chain couples TRBV5-1 to TRBJ1-2; TRBD1 matches at 9 bases. The CDR3 loop spans 17 amino acids. From germline, CDR1 is SGHRS and CDR2 YFSETQ. The ends lost 7 bases at V and 1 base at J; junction bases unmatched: 14. CDR3 in amino acids: CASWGTPGTGNNYGYTF. Here the CDR3 DNA reads TGCGCCAGCTGGGGAACACCCGGGACAGGGAATAACTATGGCTACACCTTC.

The gene calls are TRBV15 and TRBJ2-7, with unresolved D. This CDR3 region has 13 residues. In germline, CDR1 is LNHNV, CDR2 YYDKDF (reference sequence). With 0 bases removed from V and 2 bases from J, the gap between germline ends came to 5 bases. The CDR3 sequence: CATSRDRTYEQYV. CDR3 in DNA: TGTGCCACCAGCAGAGACAGGACCTACGAGCAGTACGTC.

The chain has TRBV4-2 and TRBJ1-1, with 7 bases fitting TRBD1. Germline loops: CDR1 LGHNA, CDR2 YNFKEQ. V trimming: 2 bases; J trimming: 6 bases; junction bases outside the gene matches: 3. This CDR3 comprises 13 residues. CDR3 DNA sequence: TGTGCCAGCAGCCAATACAGGGGATCTGAAGCTTTCTTT. Its translation: CASSQYRGSEAFF.

The chain links TRBV29-1 to TRBJ2-1; TRBD2 aligns across 7 bases. Germline V CDR1 and CDR2: SQVTM, ANQGSEA. V was pared by 6 bases and J by 10 bases, with 18 bases of the junction left unmatched. The CDR3 is 15 residues long. CDR3 amino acids: CSVPLFGGGRDEQFF. In DNA, the CDR3 is TGCAGCGTACCCCTTTTCGGTGGGGGGAGGGACGAGCAGTTCTTC.

This clonotype was counted ten times or more. The rearrangement links TRBV27 to TRBJ2-5, with 7 bases aligning to TRBD1. CDR1 MNHEY and CDR2 SMNVEV come from the germline V gene (reference sequence). J lost 4 bases, V lost 5 bases, and 4 bases had no gene match. CDR3 size: 13 residues. DNA for the CDR3: TGTGCCAGCAGTCTCTACAGGGGAGAGACCCAGTACTTC. Translated, it gives CASSLYRGETQYF.

This clonotype appeared many times. The rearrangement joins TRBV6-1 to TRBJ1-5; no reliable D call. Germline loops: CDR1 MNHNS, CDR2 SASEGT. V shed 3 bases and J shed 6 bases, with 12 bases lying between them. This CDR3 spans 14 amino acids. The CDR3 coding sequence is TGTGCCAGCAGTGACCGAGATCTCCTTCAGCCCCAGCATTTT. Translated, it gives CASSDRDLLQPQHF.